This T cell receptor beta chain was observed in a study of OX40 agonist ivuxolimab in advanced cancers. For context, the study as a whole: Ivuxolimab, which targeted the costimulatory receptor OX40 (CD134), was an agonistic, fully human IgG2 monoclonal antibody. Intravenous ivuxolimab was administered to patients every 2 weeks at six dose levels: 0.01, 0.1, 0.3, 1.5, 3 and 10 mg/kg. Among the approximately 50 dose-escalation patients, approximately 20 had hepatocellular carcinoma, approximately 15 melanoma, 9 renal cell carcinoma and 9 head and neck cancer. In the dose-escalation cohort, 75% to 85% of patients were male, and the mean age was around 65 years with a range of about 20 to 79. Patients were allowed to have had prior anti-PD-1, anti-PD-L1 or anti-CTLA-4 therapy, and 40% of the dose-escalation patients had been treated with checkpoint inhibitors. Partial responses occurred in three dose-escalation patients: two with cutaneous melanoma and one with hepatocellular carcinoma. Peripheral TCRbeta sequencing aimed to test whether ivuxolimab altered TCR sequence diversity and caused clonal T-cell expansion. The paper covers the monotherapy dose-escalation part of the phase I ivuxolimab trial, which included N of about 50 patients.

Points the paper makes about the study in general: On average, CD8+ T cells showed more expanded clones than CD4+ T cells after ivuxolimab. Low levels of normalized T-cell clonal expansion were also seen in some patients who did not respond. The antigen specificity of the peripheral T cells that underwent clonal expansion was not determined. At doses from 0.1 to 3.0 mg/kg, clonal expansion was seen in both CD4+ and CD8+ blood T cells between baseline and week 6. In partial responders in the 0.1-3.0 mg/kg groups, normalized peripheral clonal expansion was found to be among the lowest, especially among CD8+ T cells.

V trim: 0 bases; J trim: 7 bases; unmatched bases: 3. Measured from the cysteine to the phenylalanine, the CDR3 is 14 residues long. Just the 42-base CDR3 DNA is kept, in frame starting at base 1. The germline V gene sets CDR1 to SGDLS and CDR2 to YYNGEE. Patients with autoimmune disease history or receiving systemic immunosuppression were excluded from the trial. Peripheral blood for TCR sequencing was collected from all dose cohorts at baseline, on cycle 4 day 1, and on cycle 7 day 1. The samples were drawn from a first-in-human, open-label, multicenter phase I dose-escalation trial of ivuxolimab. Adults with locally advanced or metastatic melanoma, renal cell, hepatocellular, or head and neck squamous cell carcinoma were enrolled in the trial. CD4+ and CD8+ T cells were sorted separately from peripheral blood before TCR sequencing. For sequencing of the TCRbeta CDR3 region, genomic DNA was extracted from the sorted cells. TCRbeta CDR3 regions were sequenced using the immunoSEQ Assay. TCRdb limited this immuneACCESS table to in-frame rearrangements with V and J called. A share of clones is missing; checked studies link under half to unresolved V genes, and the rest is unexplained. The sample table lists 62,000 or so clones, almost 85% of them with a count of one. Clones ranked in the top ten supply around 10% of the sample.

As regards this clone: The target of this receptor is not known. The record has no base qualities; no much larger clone is one base away.

The starting material was CD4+ or CD8+ T cells sorted from blood, obtained in a trial of the OX40 agonist ivuxolimab. The TCR sequence derives from an adult with an advanced solid tumor such as melanoma, head and neck, liver or kidney cancer. The chain was built from TRBV9 and TRBJ1-4, with 7 junctional bases fitting TRBD1. Read as DNA, the sequence is TGTGCCAGCAGCGTAGACCAGGGGGTTGAAAAACTGTTTTTT. Its product reads: CASSVDQGVEKLFF.